This T cell receptor beta chain was found in a study of cytomegalovirus exposure and HLA in healthy donors. Primers for the PCR totalled 60 Vbeta and 13 Jbeta. Libraries were prepared by immunoSEQ multiplex PCR; TCRdb keeps only in-frame clonotypes and omits some of them. The data contain 150,000 to 200,000 clones, roughly 79% of them singletons. This CDR3 is built from 15 residues. Trimming pared 3 bases from V and 2 bases from J, leaving 11 bases between. Germline V CDR1 and CDR2: LGHNA, YSLEER. At the time of sampling, donors were nominally healthy, though unrecorded immune exposures were likely. The sample comprised PBMCs. The source of this sequence is a woman aged 25 to 39 in good health and CMV-seropositive. The V gene is TRBV4-3, the J gene TRBJ1-5; possible D gene TRBD1, 6 bases. As DNA, the CDR3 is TGCGCCAGCAGCCAGGACAGACAGGGCAATCAGCCCCAGCATTTT. As protein: CASSQDRQGNQPQHF.